These T cell receptor beta chains were read from a single sample in a study of metastatic and nonmetastatic thyroid tumors. TCRdb re-analyzed the PCR reads using MiXCR. The sample yields about 25,000 clones, 15% to 20% seen once. Material for sequencing was blood. These receptors came from a male donor with papillary thyroid cancer or a benign thyroid nodule (not recorded which). Some clones in this sample may be carry-over from other donors' samples. Both conserved end residues are part of each CDR3. Fields, in order: clone size, J gene, D gene, V gene, CDR3 protein. The D gene is left open where the match is weak. Not all rows give a size; the values are once, few, many and, for expanded clones, a class.

size: medium-sized
J: TRBJ2-7
D: NA
V: TRBV6-1
CDR3: CASRQNSYEQYF

size: many
J: TRBJ2-5
D: NA
V: TRBV18
CDR3: CASSPGSETQYF

size: NA
J: TRBJ1-1
D: NA
V: TRBV19
CDR3: CASSIVGESGTEAFF

size: medium-sized
J: TRBJ2-2
D: NA
V: TRBV6-5
CDR3: CASSWGAGSGVGGELFF

size: NA
J: TRBJ2-5
D: TRBD2
V: TRBV19
CDR3: CASSPLGSGREETQYF

size: many
J: TRBJ1-5
D: NA
V: TRBV10-3
CDR3: CAISESWAYGLNQPQHF

size: NA
J: TRBJ2-3
D: TRBD2
V: TRBV11-3
CDR3: CASSRGGAGTDTQYF

size: NA
J: TRBJ2-2
D: NA
V: TRBV6-1
CDR3: CASSQVQGGELFF

size: NA
J: TRBJ2-7
D: NA
V: TRBV2
CDR3: CASRRLRVTYEQYF

size: few
J: TRBJ2-7
D: NA
V: TRBV6-5
CDR3: CASSYSIPDSPYEQYF

size: NA
J: TRBJ2-7
D: NA
V: TRBV4-1
CDR3: CASSQGRDVWRASSYGQYF

size: many
J: TRBJ2-1
D: NA
V: TRBV18
CDR3: CASSPGESTYNEQFF

size: few
J: TRBJ2-7
D: NA
V: TRBV6-1
CDR3: CASSERGAYEQYF

size: medium-sized
J: TRBJ2-7
D: TRBD2
V: TRBV28
CDR3: CASSLGLAGTYEQYF

size: medium-sized
J: TRBJ2-1
D: NA
V: TRBV10-1
CDR3: CASSESYNEQFF

size: many
J: TRBJ2-1
D: TRBD1
V: TRBV6-1
CDR3: CAIRTDRIPYNEQFF

size: many
J: TRBJ2-7
D: NA
V: TRBV19
CDR3: CASSIQVGGTTFYEQYF

size: many
J: TRBJ1-2
D: NA
V: TRBV19
CDR3: CASSIDLLRDGYTF

size: NA
J: TRBJ2-7
D: NA
V: TRBV30
CDR3: CAWSLARGPRSYEQYF

size: NA
J: TRBJ2-1
D: NA
V: TRBV10-2
CDR3: CASRRSGGEQFF

size: NA
J: TRBJ1-3
D: TRBD1
V: TRBV6-1
CDR3: CASSPGTVPLSGNTIYF

size: medium-sized
J: TRBJ2-7
D: TRBD1
V: TRBV6-1
CDR3: CASSLGQSYEQYF

size: medium-sized
J: TRBJ2-2
D: TRBD2
V: TRBV6-1
CDR3: CASSLAGGLAGELFF

size: many
J: TRBJ2-1
D: NA
V: TRBV11-2
CDR3: CASSLEVNEQFF

size: few
J: TRBJ1-3
D: NA
V: TRBV6-6
CDR3: CASGYGGNRAGNTIYF

size: NA
J: TRBJ2-7
D: TRBD2
V: TRBV4-2
CDR3: CASSLLTSGRNEQYF

size: many
J: TRBJ2-1
D: TRBD1
V: TRBV5-1
CDR3: CASSFRGQTYNEQFF

size: medium-sized
J: TRBJ2-7
D: NA
V: TRBV24-1
CDR3: CATRQGSSEQYF

size: NA
J: TRBJ1-2
D: NA
V: TRBV5-1
CDR3: CASSLLPGPPGYGYTF

size: NA
J: TRBJ2-1
D: NA
V: TRBV9
CDR3: CASSVSGVGTSSYNEQFF

size: NA
J: TRBJ1-5
D: NA
V: TRBV24-1
CDR3: CANMYDSHYSNQPQHF

size: once
J: TRBJ1-1
D: NA
V: TRBV20-1
CDR3: CSARTVLGPEAFF

size: few
J: TRBJ2-7
D: NA
V: TRBV28
CDR3: CASSPPRDSGEQYF

size: medium-sized
J: TRBJ2-7
D: NA
V: TRBV28
CDR3: CASSPPGRITSYEQYF

size: many
J: TRBJ2-3
D: NA
V: TRBV9
CDR3: CASSVGGFTDTQYF

size: medium-sized
J: TRBJ2-1
D: NA
V: TRBV12-3/TRBV12-4
CDR3: CATTLGLYNEQFF

size: few
J: TRBJ2-1
D: NA
V: TRBV6-4
CDR3: CASSDSGEGEQFF

size: many
J: TRBJ2-1
D: NA
V: TRBV27
CDR3: CASRSVPQSSYNEQFF

size: many
J: TRBJ1-1
D: TRBD1
V: TRBV7-9
CDR3: CASSTGEITEAFF

size: many
J: TRBJ1-2
D: NA
V: TRBV5-4
CDR3: CASSFPDSPNYGYTF

size: few
J: TRBJ1-2
D: TRBD1
V: TRBV6-1
CDR3: CASTLRTGGDGYTF